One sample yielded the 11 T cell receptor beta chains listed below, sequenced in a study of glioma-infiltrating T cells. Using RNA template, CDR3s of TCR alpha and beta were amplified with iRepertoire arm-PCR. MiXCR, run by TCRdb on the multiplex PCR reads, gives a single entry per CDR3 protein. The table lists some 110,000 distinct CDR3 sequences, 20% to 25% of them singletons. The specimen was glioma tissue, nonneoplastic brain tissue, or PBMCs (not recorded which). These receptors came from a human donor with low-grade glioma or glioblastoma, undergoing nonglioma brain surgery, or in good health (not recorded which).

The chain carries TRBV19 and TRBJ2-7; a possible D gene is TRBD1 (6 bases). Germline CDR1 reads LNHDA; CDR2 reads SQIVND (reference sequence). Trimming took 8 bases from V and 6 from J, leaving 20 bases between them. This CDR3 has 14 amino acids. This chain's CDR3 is CASSTQGPATEQYF. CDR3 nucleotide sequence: TGTGCCAGTTCTACCCAGGGGCCAGCTACCGAGCAGTACTTC.

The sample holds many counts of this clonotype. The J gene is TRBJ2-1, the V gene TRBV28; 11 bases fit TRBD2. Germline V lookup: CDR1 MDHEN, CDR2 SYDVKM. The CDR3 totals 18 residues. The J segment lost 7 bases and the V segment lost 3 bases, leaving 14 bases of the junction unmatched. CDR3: CASSFLLRLAGKRNEQFF. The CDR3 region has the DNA TGTGCCAGCAGTTTCCTATTAAGACTAGCGGGAAAGAGGAATGAGCAGTTCTTC.

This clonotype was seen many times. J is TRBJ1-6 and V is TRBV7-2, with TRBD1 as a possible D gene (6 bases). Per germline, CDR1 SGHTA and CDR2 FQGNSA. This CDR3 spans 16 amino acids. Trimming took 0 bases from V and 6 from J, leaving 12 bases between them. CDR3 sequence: CASSLASGQINSPLHF. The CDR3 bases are TGTGCCAGCAGCTTAGCGTCTGGACAGATTAATTCACCCCTCCACTTT.

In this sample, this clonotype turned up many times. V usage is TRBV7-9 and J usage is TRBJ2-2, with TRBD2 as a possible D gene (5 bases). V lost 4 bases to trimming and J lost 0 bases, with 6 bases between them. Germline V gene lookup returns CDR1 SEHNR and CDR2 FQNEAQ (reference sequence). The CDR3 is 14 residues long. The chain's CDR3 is CASSSGTNTGELFF. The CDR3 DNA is TGTGCCAGCAGCTCCGGGACGAACACCGGGGAGCTGTTTTTT.

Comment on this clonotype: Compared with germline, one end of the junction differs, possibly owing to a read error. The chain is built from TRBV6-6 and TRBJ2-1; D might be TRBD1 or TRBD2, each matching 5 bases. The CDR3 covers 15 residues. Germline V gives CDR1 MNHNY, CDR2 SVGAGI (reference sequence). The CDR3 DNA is TGTGCCATCAGTGAGTCTCCGGGGACCCACGATGAGCAGTTCTTC. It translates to CAISESPGTHDEQFF.

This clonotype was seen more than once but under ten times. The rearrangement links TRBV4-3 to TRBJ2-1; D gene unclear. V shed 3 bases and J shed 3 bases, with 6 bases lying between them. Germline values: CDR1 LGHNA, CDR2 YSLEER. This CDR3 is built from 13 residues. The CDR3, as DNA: TGCGCCAGCAGCCACAACGGCTACAATGAGCAGTTCTTC. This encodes CASSHNGYNEQFF.

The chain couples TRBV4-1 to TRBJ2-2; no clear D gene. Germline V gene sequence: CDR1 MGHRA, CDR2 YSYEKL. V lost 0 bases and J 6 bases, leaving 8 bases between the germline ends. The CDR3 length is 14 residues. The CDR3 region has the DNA TGCGCCAGCAGCCAAGATCATCCTGCCGGGGAGCTGTTTTTT. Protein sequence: CASSQDHPAGELFF.

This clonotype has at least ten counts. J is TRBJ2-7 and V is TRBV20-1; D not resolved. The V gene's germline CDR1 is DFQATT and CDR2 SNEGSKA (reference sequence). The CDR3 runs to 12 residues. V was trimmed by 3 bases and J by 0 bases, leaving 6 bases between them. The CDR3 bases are TGCAGTGCTAGGCCCTACTCCTACGAGCAGTACTTC. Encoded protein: CSARPYSYEQYF.

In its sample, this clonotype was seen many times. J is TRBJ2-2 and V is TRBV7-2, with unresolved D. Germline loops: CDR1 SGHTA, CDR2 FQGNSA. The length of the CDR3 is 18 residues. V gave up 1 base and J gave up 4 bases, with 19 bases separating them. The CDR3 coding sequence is TGTGCCAGCAGCTTAGTGGTTCGTCTGCGGAATGTCACCGGGGAGCTGTTTTTT. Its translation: CASSLVVRLRNVTGELFF. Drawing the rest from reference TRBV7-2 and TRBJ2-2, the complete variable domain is GAGVSQSPSNKVTEKGKDVELRCDPISGHTALYWYRQSLGQGLEFLIYFQGNSAPDKSGLPSDRFSAERTGGSVSTLTIQRTQQEDSAVYLCASSLVVRLRNVTGELFFGEGSRLTVL.

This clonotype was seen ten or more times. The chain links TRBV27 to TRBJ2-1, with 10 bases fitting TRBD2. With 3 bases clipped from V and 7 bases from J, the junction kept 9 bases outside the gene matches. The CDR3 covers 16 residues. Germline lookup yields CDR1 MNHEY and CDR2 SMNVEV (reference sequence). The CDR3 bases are TGTGCCAGCAGTTTCCCTAGCGGGAGCTCGATAAATGAGCAGTTCTTC. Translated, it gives CASSFPSGSSINEQFF.

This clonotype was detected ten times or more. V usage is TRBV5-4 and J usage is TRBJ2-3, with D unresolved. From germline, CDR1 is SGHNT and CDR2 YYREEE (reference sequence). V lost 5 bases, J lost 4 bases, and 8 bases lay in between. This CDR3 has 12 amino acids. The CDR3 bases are TGTGCCAGCAGTCAGTGGTCAGATACGCAGTATTTT. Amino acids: CASSQWSDTQYF.